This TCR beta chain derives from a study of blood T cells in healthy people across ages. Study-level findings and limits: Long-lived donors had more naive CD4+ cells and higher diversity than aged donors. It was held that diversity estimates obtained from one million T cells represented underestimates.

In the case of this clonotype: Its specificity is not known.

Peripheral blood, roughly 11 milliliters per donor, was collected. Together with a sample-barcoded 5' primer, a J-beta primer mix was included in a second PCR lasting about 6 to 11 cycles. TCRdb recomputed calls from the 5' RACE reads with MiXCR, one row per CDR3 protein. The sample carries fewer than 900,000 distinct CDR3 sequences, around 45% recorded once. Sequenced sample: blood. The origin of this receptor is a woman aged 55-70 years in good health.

The CDR3 loop is CASSLGRQGNKNEQYF. CDR3 in DNA: TGTGCCAGCAGCTTGGGGAGACAGGGGAATAAGAATGAGCAGTACTTC. The gene calls are TRBV11-2 and TRBJ2-5; 8 bases are a match to TRBD1. The V and J ends lost 3 bases and 11 bases, in that order; junction bases with no gene match: 17. Germline assignment: CDR1 SGHAT and CDR2 FQNNGV. There are 16 residues in the CDR3. Combining the CDR3 with reference TRBV11-2 and TRBJ2-5 gives the whole variable domain EAGVAQSPRYKIIEKRQSVAFWCNPISGHATLYWYQQILGQGPKLLIQFQNNGVVDDSQLPKDRFSAERLKGVDSTLKIQPAKLEDSAVYLCASSLGRQGNKNEQYFGPGTRLLVL.